This T cell receptor beta chain emerged from a study of naive and memory T cell subsets (dated by TCRdb to about 2017). For context, the study as a whole: In the figure summarizing the skin biopsy and whole blood samples, 10 or so blood donors, 7 tuberculin skin test biopsies and 3 saline control biopsies were reported. PCR2 was typically run as a SYBR Green qPCR and stopped at a set threshold, although low-input samples could use end-point PCR of around 6 cycles instead. As previously described, skin biopsies were taken from tuberculin skin test sites or from saline-injected control sites and processed for RNA extraction. General study outcomes and caveats: The higher numbers of TCRs at tuberculin skin test sites were interpreted as T cell infiltration of a delayed type IV hypersensitivity reaction. The paper did not give details of skin biopsy collection and RNA processing, instead referencing earlier studies for those details. The RNA-based method was acknowledged to be potentially sensitive to changes in TCR transcripts with T cell activation and differentiation. TCR sequences were reportedly recovered from both skin biopsy types, with far more TCRs at tuberculin skin test sites.

The treatment or condition label on this specimen signifies: skin biopsy from PPD injection site in Mantoux-positive individual. The study reported a robust and sensitive protocol to amplify, sequence and analyze TCRs, based on 3' ligation of a UMI-containing oligonucleotide to TCR cDNA. In individuals with a positive Mantoux test, tuberculin skin test biopsies were taken from sites that had been injected with PPD. Total RNA was used without cell sorting and was treated with RQ1 DNase before reverse transcription, with a target input of roughly 1 to 1,100 ng. Libraries were prepared from skin biopsies and whole blood so that pipeline robustness could be tested in samples in which T cells form a minority population. V is clipped by 3 bases and J by 3 bases, and the sequence between their germline boundaries is 9 bases long. Taken from the germline V gene (reference sequence), the CDR1 and CDR2 loops are DFQATT and SNEGSKA. The CDR3 runs 13 residues from the cysteine to the phenylalanine. Left in the record is the CDR3 DNA by itself, 39 bases read in frame from the first base.

This clonotype showed up just a few times. Its binding antigen is unknown. No base-level quality is on record; no much larger clone is a single base apart. The method was UMI-ligation and nested PCR. The ligated cDNA was amplified in four rounds of PCR with nested alpha and beta constant region primers together with the SP2 primer. For the blood and skin samples, reverse transcription of TCR RNA was done with SuperScript IV along with alpha and beta constant region primers. An oligonucleotide carrying the Illumina SP2 primer and a UMI was ligated to the 3' end of the cDNA by means of T4 RNA ligase 1. The 12-nucleotide UMI consisted of two random hexamers with an eight-base spacer between the hexamers to prevent hairpin formation. From the second PCR onward, TCR alpha and beta chain libraries were processed separately and dual indexed for multiplexing. After pooling, the indexed libraries were analyzed by capillary electrophoresis and sequenced on either an Illumina MiSeq or NextSeq. PhiX DNA at roughly 5-7% was added to the libraries to raise base diversity and improve cluster recognition. As for the original processing: Demultiplexor pulled UMIs out of read 2, joined the UMIs with the TCR sequence from read 1, and separated reads according to sample indices. V and J genes and V-J junctions were identified by Decombinator, and each TCR was assigned a five-part identifier that included V and J deletions. UMIs were used by Collapsinator to correct sequencing errors and PCR amplification heterogeneity, so that a UMI-based abundance was obtained for each TCR. CDR3Translator turned identifiers into nucleotide sequence, translated the nucleotide sequence into amino acids, and pulled out CDR3 regions based on terminal motifs. After normalization to the amount of input RNA, error-corrected alpha and beta TCR counts from blood and skin were compared. TCRdb ran its own pipeline on the public reads, namely fastp trimming at Q25 and MiXCR clone calling, and kept in-frame beta chains. CDR3 protein duplicates are merged, each entry listing the most common genes and DNA. Here the V and J calls rest on TCRdb's processing, not on the authors' analysis. The sample data list roughly 36,000 distinct CDR3 sequences, and 11% of these were observed just once. Of the sample, around 4.2% falls within the top ten clones.

The clonotype was recovered from an adult in good health. The sequencing used skin, collected from a tuberculin skin test site. The chain couples TRBV20-1 to TRBJ2-1; TRBD2 might be the D gene, on 6 matching bases. The CDR3 corresponds to CSASGTRYNEQFF. The nucleotides read TGCAGTGCTAGCGGGACTCGCTACAATGAGCAGTTCTTC.